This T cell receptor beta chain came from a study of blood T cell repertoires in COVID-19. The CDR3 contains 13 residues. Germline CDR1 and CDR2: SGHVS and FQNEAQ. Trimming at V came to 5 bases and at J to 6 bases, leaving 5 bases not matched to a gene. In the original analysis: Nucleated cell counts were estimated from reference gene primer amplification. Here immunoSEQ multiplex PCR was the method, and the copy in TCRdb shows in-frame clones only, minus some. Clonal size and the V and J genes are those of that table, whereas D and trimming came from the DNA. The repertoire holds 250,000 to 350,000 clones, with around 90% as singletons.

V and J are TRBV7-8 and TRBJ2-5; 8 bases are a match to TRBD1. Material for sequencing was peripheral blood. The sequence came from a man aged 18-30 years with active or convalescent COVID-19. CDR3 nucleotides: TGTGCCAGCAGCCAGGACAGGGTTCAGACCCAGTACTTC. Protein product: CASSQDRVQTQYF.